A selection of T cell receptor beta chains follows, all from one sample in a study of cytomegalovirus exposure and HLA in healthy donors. The data were produced by immunoSEQ multiplex PCR, yet TCRdb's version contains in-frame clones alone and is incomplete. Altogether about 130,000 clones are present, roughly 83% being singletons, with the ten largest covering roughly 20%. Specimen: PBMCs. The receptors shown here come from a man in his late teens or twenties in good health and CMV-seropositive. CDR3s include the opening cysteine and the closing phenylalanine or tryptophan.

j_call	v_call	cdr3_aa
TRBJ1-6	TRBV6-1	CASRGIQGNNSPLHF
TRBJ2-5	TRBV18	CASSNPDPRWETQYF
TRBJ1-5	TRBV9	CASSAGDSNQPQHF
TRBJ1-5	TRBV30	CAWTFPSQGGPQHF
TRBJ1-1	TRBV7-9	CASNSLGETEAFF
TRBJ1-2	TRBV19	CASSIGRGRYGYTF
TRBJ2-3	TRBV2	CASREGGQTDTQYF
TRBJ1-3	TRBV5-3	CARSLQVDTIYF
.	TRBV5-4	CASSLDLSSYEQYF
TRBJ1-1	TRBV30	CAWRGRDRGDTGEAFF
TRBJ2-5	TRBV7-7	CASSPDRVSLETQYF
TRBJ1-1	TRBV5-1	CASSLDRGFNTEAFF
TRBJ2-7	TRBV11-2	CASSLLGASPSYEQYF
TRBJ1-1	TRBV11-1	CASSLFKGARIPEAFF
TRBJ2-1	TRBV19	CASSIGAGVYNEQFF
TRBJ2-2	TRBV6-5	CASSYSPGLAGGELFF
TRBJ1-2	TRBV9	CASSTSGTSHYGYTF
TRBJ2-7	TRBV30	CAWRSGQSYEQYF
TRBJ1-1	TRBV4-1	CASSHDGTGNTEAFF
TRBJ1-2	TRBV11-2	CASSLYAGINYGYTF
TRBJ2-6	TRBV5-1	CASSFSGSGANVLTF
TRBJ1-1	TRBV2	CASSEGTVNTEAFF
TRBJ1-1	TRBV13	CASSYGTVAFF
TRBJ2-5	TRBV29-1	CSVIPLYQETQYF
TRBJ2-1	TRBV7-9	CASSLSSGGANEQFF